The T cell receptor (beta chain) described here comes from a study of T-cell reconstitution after alpha-beta-depleted transplantation in children (TCRdb year 2016). Turning to the overall study: The study quantitatively tracked T-cell immune reconstitution after TCRalphabeta/CD19-depleted allogeneic hematopoietic cell transplantation in children using TCR repertoire profiling. Beyond this particular receptor, the publication reports: The frequencies of hyperexpanded clones fell over the following months, and after one year, T-cell counts and TCRbeta diversity were mostly attributed to newly produced T cells. The high TCRbeta diversity at day 60 in some patients was ascribed to recipient T cells and intrathymic progenitors that had survived conditioning. About two months after transplant, the apparently early recovery of alphabetaT-cell counts reportedly depended on just several hundred clones that had expanded rapidly and came from non-depleted graft cells.

What the treatment or condition label conveys for this sample: allogeneic hematopoietic cell transplantation with graft depleted of TCRalphabeta T cells and CD19 B cells. Transplant recipients were children who received TCRalphabeta/CD19-depleted allogeneic hematopoietic cell grafts. From the cysteine up to the phenylalanine, the CDR3 has a length of 16 residues. Kept here is only the CDR3 DNA, which spans 48 bases and is read in frame from base 1. V is clipped by 6 bases and J by 5 bases, and the sequence between their germline boundaries is 19 bases long. CDR1 is given as LNHDA and CDR2 as SQIVND, both from the germline V gene (reference sequence). The receptor library was made with PCR. Sequenced using an Illumina HiSeq 2500. TCR library preparation used molecular barcoding, with unique molecular identifiers applied to normalize quantification of the TCRbeta repertoire. The public reads were run again by TCRdb, first through fastp at Q25 and then through MiXCR, and only productive beta chains were kept. A single entry per CDR3 protein holds the most common genes and DNA from its merged rows. The sample includes about 980,000 distinct CDR3 sequences, with 25% to 35% observed a single time. Under 30% of the sample goes to the ten largest clones.

In regard to this clonotype: What antigen it recognizes has not been identified. No base-level quality is on record; no much larger clone is a single base apart.

The V and J segments used are TRBV19 and TRBJ1-4; a weak D assignment points to TRBD1 (6 bases agree). This clonotype originated in a boy under three years old who had a stem cell transplant for SCID, so the T cells may come from the graft donor. This specimen consisted of PBMCs, mostly from graft donor cells, obtained 360 days after TCRalphabeta/CD19-depleted stem cell transplant. The CDR3 amino acid sequence is: CASRPGTKIRNEKLFF. The nucleotides read TGTGCCAGTAGACCAGGGACAAAGATCCGGAATGAAAAACTGTTTTTT.